The 25 T cell receptor beta chains below all came from one sample that was sequenced in a study of patients and donors after allogeneic stem cell transplantation. TCRdb reprocessed the RT-PCR reads with MiXCR, giving one entry per CDR3 protein. Of about 410,000 distinct CDR3 sequences listed, 16% were seen once; the top ten hold 7% to 7.5%. Sequencing was carried out using blood, either unsorted or a sorted T cell fraction (not recorded which). These receptors were obtained from a human donor who was either an allogeneic HSCT recipient or a stem cell or donor lymphocyte infusion donor (not recorded which). It is not recorded whose cells these are; they may come from a transplant donor.

In this sample, this clonotype turned up a few times. The rearrangement links TRBV12-5 to TRBJ2-4; weak D call: TRBD2 (6 bases). From germline, CDR1 is LGHNT and CDR2 FRNRAP. The CDR3 contains 16 residues. The V end was cut by 0 bases, the J end by 4 bases, with 13 bases between. The CDR3: CASGLVPGGGKNIQYF. The CDR3 DNA is TGTGCTAGTGGTTTGGTCCCTGGTGGAGGGAAAAACATTCAGTACTTC.

J is TRBJ1-2 and V is TRBV6-1; D is uncertain. V lost 6 bases and J lost 0, with 11 bases in between. This CDR3 region has 14 residues. Germline values: CDR1 MNHNS, CDR2 SASEGT. The CDR3, as DNA: TGTGCCAGCAGAAGGGCCGAGACTAACTATGGCTACACCTTC. Amino acids: CASRRAETNYGYTF.

V is TRBV20-1 and J is TRBJ1-4, with 10 positions matching TRBD1. Germline values: CDR1 DFQATT, CDR2 SNEGSKA (reference sequence). V shed 6 bases and J 4 bases; nucleotides not matched to a gene: 14. The CDR3 extends over 17 amino acids. The CDR3 nucleotides are TGCAGTGCCCGACCCCCGGGACAGGGGTTGATTAATGAAAAACTGTTTTTT. The encoded protein is CSARPPGQGLINEKLFF.

This clonotype turned up a few times. The chain is built from TRBV7-8 and TRBJ2-7; TRBD1 aligns across 7 bases. With 4 bases clipped from V and 4 bases from J, the junction kept 10 bases outside the gene matches. CDR1 and CDR2 (germline): SGHVS, FQNEAQ. This CDR3 spans 15 amino acids. CDR3 amino acids: CASSSDRAKIYEQYF. In DNA form, the CDR3 reads TGTGCCAGCAGCTCAGACAGGGCGAAAATTTACGAGCAGTACTTC.

The chain couples TRBV7-2 to TRBJ2-5; TRBD1 matches 10 bases. The CDR3 loop spans 15 amino acids. The V and J ends lost 4 bases and 5 bases, in that order; junction bases with no gene match: 7. Germline values: CDR1 SGHTA, CDR2 FQGNSA. The CDR3 DNA reads TGTGCCAGCAGCTCGGGGACAGGGGCTGGGGAGACCCAGTACTTC. It translates to CASSSGTGAGETQYF.

This clonotype was seen a handful of times. The V and J genes are TRBV6-2 or TRBV6-3 and TRBJ1-2; perhaps TRBD1 as D (6 bases). Germline V CDR1 and CDR2: MNHEY, SVGEGT. Trimming cost V 5 bases and J 6 bases, with 19 bases left between them. The CDR3 runs 15 residues. CDR3 residues: CASSLQGRGRDGYTF. CDR3 sequence (DNA): TGTGCCAGCAGTCTACAGGGTAGAGGGAGAGATGGCTACACCTTC.

The chain is built from TRBV18 and TRBJ2-1; either TRBD1 or TRBD2 may fit D (5 bases each). The V end lost 3 bases, the J end lost 8 bases, and 17 bases lay between the germline ends. CDR3 length: 15 amino acids. Germline CDR1 and CDR2: KGHSH and LQKENI. This chain's CDR3 is CASSPTTEEVDEQFF. The CDR3 DNA reads TGTGCCAGCTCACCCACGACAGAGGAGGTCGATGAGCAGTTCTTC.

This clonotype was seen many times. This rearrangement joins TRBV7-9 to TRBJ2-3; D gene ambiguous. V lost 5 bases and J 1 base, leaving 13 bases between the germline ends. CDR1 is SEHNR, CDR2 FQNEAQ, per germline (reference sequence). The CDR3 contains 15 residues. The CDR3 reads CASSNSETRTDTQYF. In nucleotides, the CDR3 is TGTGCCAGCAGCAATAGTGAGACCCGCACAGATACGCAGTATTTT.

The chain carries TRBV10-3 and TRBJ1-4, with TRBD1 identical over 8 bases. This CDR3 has 13 amino acids. The germline V gene encodes CDR1 ENHRY and CDR2 SYGVKD. The trim removed 8 bases at V and 8 bases at J, leaving 7 bases unmatched. The CDR3 loop is CAIRDRNHEKLFF. CDR3 DNA: TGTGCCATCCGGGACAGGAATCACGAAAAACTGTTTTTT.

The V and J genes are TRBV2 and TRBJ1-1; D remains unclear. Trimming left V 1 base short and J 1 base short, with 7 bases between. The CDR3 runs to 14 residues. Germline assignment: CDR1 SNHLY and CDR2 FYNNEI. The CDR3 sequence is CASSEEMRNTEAFF. Here the CDR3 DNA reads TGTGCCAGCAGTGAAGAAATGAGGAACACTGAAGCTTTCTTT.

Of note for this clonotype: This may come from a read error, since a much larger clone is one base off. CDR3 in DNA: TGCGCCAGCAGCCTAGAATTCGGGACTAGCGGGAGGAAAGAGACCCAGTACTTC. It is translated as CASSLEFGTSGRKETQYF. The chain carries TRBV4-1 and TRBJ2-5, with TRBD2 matching over 15 bases. With 4 bases clipped from V and 3 bases from J, the junction kept 9 bases outside the gene matches. This CDR3 is 18 amino acids long. Germline V gene data show CDR1 as MGHRA and CDR2 as YSYEKL.

The chain is built from TRBV30 and TRBJ1-2; 8 bases fit TRBD1. The CDR3 is made up of 14 amino acids. J was trimmed by 1 base and V by 1 base; bases with no gene match: 2. Looked up from germline, CDR1 is GTSNPN and CDR2 is SVGIG (reference sequence). The CDR3 protein is CAWSGDRGNYGYTF. The CDR3 nucleotides read TGTGCCTGGAGTGGAGACAGGGGTAACTATGGCTACACCTTC.

This clonotype came up many times. This chain joins TRBV5-6 and TRBJ1-3, with D perhaps TRBD1 (5 bases). V was shortened by 0 bases and J by 4 bases, with 11 bases between the two germline ends. This CDR3 is 15 amino acids long. Germline lookup yields CDR1 SGHDT and CDR2 YYEEEE. CDR3 coding DNA: TGTGCCAGCAGCTTGGTTCGGGGACCGGGAAACACCATATATTTT. As protein: CASSLVRGPGNTIYF.

This clonotype was picked up a small number of times. The chain uses TRBV20-1 and TRBJ2-1; 10 bases are a match to TRBD2. Germline-derived CDR1 and CDR2 are DFQATT and SNEGSKA (reference sequence). V lost 3 bases, J lost 8 bases, and 10 bases stayed unmatched. This CDR3 has 15 amino acids. The CDR3 DNA follows: TGCAGTGCTAGGCCTCTAGCGGGGGTAAGCGATGAGCAGTTCTTC. It specifies CSARPLAGVSDEQFF.

The chain uses TRBV7-2 and TRBJ2-6, with D uncertain. Germline CDR1 and CDR2: SGHTA and FQGNSA. V lost 1 base to trimming and J lost 3 bases, with 7 bases between them. The CDR3 is 15 residues long. DNA of the CDR3: TGTGCCAGCAGCTTAGGTGGGAATGGGGCCAACGTCCTGACTTTC. Protein sequence: CASSLGGNGANVLTF.

V is TRBV5-1 and J is TRBJ2-7; possible D gene TRBD2, 6 bases. Germline values: CDR1 SGHRS, CDR2 YFSETQ. The CDR3 is 14 amino acids. Deletions cut 5 bases from V and 0 bases from J, with 12 bases between. CDR3 sequence (DNA): TGCGCCAGCAGGCTCGACGGGAGCTCCTACGAGCAGTACTTC. Translated, it gives CASRLDGSSYEQYF.

The rearrangement joins TRBV7-9 to TRBJ2-1; D gene uncertain. From germline, CDR1 is SEHNR and CDR2 FQNEAQ (reference sequence). The CDR3 loop spans 14 amino acids. Trimming pared 3 bases from V and 4 bases from J, leaving 10 bases between. The CDR3 protein is CASSFQRRYNEQFF. For the CDR3, the DNA is TGTGCCAGCAGCTTTCAGAGGCGGTACAATGAGCAGTTCTTC.

This clonotype was seen a few times. The chain joins TRBV13 to TRBJ1-5, with D perhaps matching TRBD1 (6 bases). The germline V gene encodes CDR1 PRHDT and CDR2 FYEKMQ (reference sequence). CDR3 length: 14 residues. With 3 bases removed from V and 3 bases from J, the gap between germline ends came to 9 bases. The CDR3 DNA follows: TGTGCCAGCAGCTTCGGGGACACCAATCAGCCCCAGCATTTT. This gives the protein CASSFGDTNQPQHF. Variable domain in full (rest from reference TRBV13 and TRBJ1-5): AAGVIQSPRHLIKEKRETATLKCYPIPRHDTVYWYQQGPGQDPQFLISFYEKMQSDKGSIPDRFSAQQFSDYHSELNMSSLELGDSALYFCASSFGDTNQPQHFGDGTRLSIL.

V usage is TRBV5-1 and J usage is TRBJ2-1, with 7 bases lining up with TRBD2. This CDR3 contains 14 residues. With V trimmed by 6 bases and J by 4 bases, 7 bases remained unmatched. In germline, CDR1 is SGHRS, CDR2 YFSETQ. CDR3 in amino acids: CASTLAATYNEQFF. In DNA form, the CDR3 reads TGCGCCAGCACTCTAGCGGCTACTTACAATGAGCAGTTCTTC.

This clonotype was observed a few times. This chain uses TRBV2 with TRBJ1-1, with 7 bases aligning to TRBD1. Germline V gene lookup returns CDR1 SNHLY and CDR2 FYNNEI. Trimming at V came to 9 bases and at J to 2 bases, leaving 6 bases not matched to a gene. CDR3 size: 13 residues. CDR3 loop: CASGTDVNTEAFF. CDR3 nucleotide sequence: TGTGCCAGTGGGACAGACGTTAACACTGAAGCTTTCTTT.

This chain connects TRBV7-3 to TRBJ2-6; perhaps TRBD2 as D (5 bases). Between the trimmed V and J ends, which lost 5 bases and 1 base, there was a span of 15 bases. There are 17 residues in the CDR3. CDR1 and CDR2 (germline): SGHTA, FQGTGA. In DNA form, the CDR3 reads TGTGCCAGCAGCCCCTGGACTCACCCTTCTGGGGCCAACGTCCTGACTTTC. It translates to CASSPWTHPSGANVLTF.

This clonotype was counted only a few times. The chain links TRBV10-2 to TRBJ2-7; unclear D gene. Trimming removed 3 bases from V and 0 bases from J, with 15 bases in between. CDR3 length: 16 residues. The germline CDR1 and CDR2 sequences are WSHSY and SAAADI. The chain's CDR3 is CASSDPTRRSSYEQYF. The DNA for the CDR3 is TGCGCCAGCAGTGACCCCACCCGACGGAGCTCCTACGAGCAGTACTTC.

The V and J genes are TRBV11-2 and TRBJ2-7; D not resolved. The CDR3 contains 14 residues. Trimming took 0 bases from V and 3 from J, leaving 9 bases between them. In germline, CDR1 is SGHAT, CDR2 FQNNGV. The CDR3 sequence: CASSLDSHNYEQYF. The DNA of the CDR3 is TGTGCCAGCAGCTTAGATTCCCACAACTACGAGCAGTACTTC.

This clonotype was observed a handful of times. The V and J genes are TRBV18 and TRBJ2-7; D is unresolved. Germline-derived CDR1 and CDR2 are KGHSH and LQKENI. The length of the CDR3 is 16 residues. V dropped 3 bases and J dropped 1 base, with 16 bases sitting between them. The CDR3 sequence: CASSPSTSRPSYEQYF. CDR3 coding DNA: TGTGCCAGCTCACCGAGTACATCCAGGCCTTCCTACGAGCAGTACTTC.

This chain joins TRBV6-2 or TRBV6-3 and TRBJ2-1; TRBD1 agrees at 10 bases. The CDR3 has 17 amino acids. V dropped 3 bases and J dropped 7; count of bases not matched to a gene: 12. Germline CDR1 and CDR2: MNHEY and SVGEGT. The CDR3 is CASSYPVGQGVWNEQFF. CDR3 nucleotide sequence: TGTGCCAGCAGTTATCCGGTTGGACAGGGGGTGTGGAATGAGCAGTTCTTC.